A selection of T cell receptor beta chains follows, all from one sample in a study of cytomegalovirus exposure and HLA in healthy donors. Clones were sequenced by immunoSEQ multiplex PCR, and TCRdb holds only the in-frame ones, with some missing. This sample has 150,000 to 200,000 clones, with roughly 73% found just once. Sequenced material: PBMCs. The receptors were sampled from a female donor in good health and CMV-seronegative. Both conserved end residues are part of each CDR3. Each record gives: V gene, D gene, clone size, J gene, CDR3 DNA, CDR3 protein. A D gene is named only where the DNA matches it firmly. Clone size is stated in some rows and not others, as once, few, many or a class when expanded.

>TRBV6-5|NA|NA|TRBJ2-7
TGTGCCAGCAGTTACAAACAGACTAATGCCTACGAGCAGTACTTC
CASSYKQTNAYEQYF
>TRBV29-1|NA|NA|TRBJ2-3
TGCAGCGTTGGTCTAGCCGCAGATACGCAGTATTTT
CSVGLAADTQYF
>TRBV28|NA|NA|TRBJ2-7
TGTGCCAGCAGTCGGCACCGGAGCTCCTACGAGCAGTACTTC
CASSRHRSSYEQYF
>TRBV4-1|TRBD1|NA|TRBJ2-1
TGCGCCAGCAGCCAACCTGGACAGGGTCGCTACAATGAGCAGTTCTTC
CASSQPGQGRYNEQFF
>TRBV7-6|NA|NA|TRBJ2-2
TGTGCCAGCAGCTTAGCCGGAGGGATTACCGGGGAGCTGTTTTTT
CASSLAGGITGELFF
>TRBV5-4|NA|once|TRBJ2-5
TGTGCCAGCCAGACGGAAGGCTGGAGGCAAGAGACCCAGTACTTC
CASQTEGWRQETQYF
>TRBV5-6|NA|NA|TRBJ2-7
TGTGCCAGCAGCCCGGGATCGAACCCCCGCGAGCAGTACTTC
CASSPGSNPREQYF
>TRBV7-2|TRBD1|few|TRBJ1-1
TGTGCCAGCAGACAGGGGGAAATGAACACTGAAGCTTTCTTT
CASRQGEMNTEAFF
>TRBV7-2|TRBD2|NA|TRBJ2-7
TGTGCCAGCAGCCAAAGACCGGGGGGTTACGAGCAGTACTTC
CASSQRPGGYEQYF
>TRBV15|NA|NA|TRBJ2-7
TGTGCCACCAGCAGAGAAATAGGTGGGAGCACCTACGAGCAGTACTTC
CATSREIGGSTYEQYF
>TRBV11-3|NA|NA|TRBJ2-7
TGTGCCAGCCATAAACGGGACTCCTCCTACGAGCAGTACTTC
CASHKRDSSYEQYF
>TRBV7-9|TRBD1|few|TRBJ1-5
TGTGCCAGCAGCTCGAGGACAGGCGGGCATCAGCCCCAGCATTTT
CASSSRTGGHQPQHF
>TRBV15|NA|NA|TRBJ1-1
TGTGCCACCAGCAGAGTTGGCCCGTTGAACACTGAAGCTTTCTTT
CATSRVGPLNTEAFF
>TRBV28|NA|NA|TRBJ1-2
TGTGCCAGCACTTCCGGTGGGGTAGAGGGGGACACTAACTATGGCTACACCTTC
CASTSGGVEGDTNYGYTF
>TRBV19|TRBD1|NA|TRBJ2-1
TGTGCCAGTAGTATAGCAGGGACAGGGGGCTGGAATGAGCAGTTCTTC
CASSIAGTGGWNEQFF
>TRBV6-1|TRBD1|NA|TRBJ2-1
TGTGCCAGCAGTACCGACAGGGCCTACAATGAGCAGTTCTTC
CASSTDRAYNEQFF
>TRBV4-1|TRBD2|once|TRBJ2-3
TGCGCCAGCAGCCAAGACTTAGCGGGGGGGCTTGGAGATACGCAGTATTTT
CASSQDLAGGLGDTQYF
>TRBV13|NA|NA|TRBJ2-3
TGTGCCAGCAGCTTATTCGTCTCGGGAGTCACTCCATCTTCCACAGATACGCAGTATTTT
CASSLFVSGVTPSSTDTQYF
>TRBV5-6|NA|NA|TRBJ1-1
TGTGCCAGCAGCTTGGTGCAGGCTCCAGCTTTCTTT
CASSLVQAPAFF
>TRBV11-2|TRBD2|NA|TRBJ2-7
TGTGCCAGCAGCTTAGATATAGCGGGGGCCTACGAGCAGTACTTC
CASSLDIAGAYEQYF
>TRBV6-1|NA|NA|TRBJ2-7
TGTGCCAGCAGTGAAGATCTGGTGTACCTACGAGCGGGGCAGTACTTC
CASSEDLVYLRAGQYF
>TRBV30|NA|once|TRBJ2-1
TGTGCCTGGAGCTCGGGAGTACGGGATGAGCAGTTCTTC
CAWSSGVRDEQFF
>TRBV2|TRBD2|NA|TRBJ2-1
TGTGCCAGCAGTGTCCCCGGGGGGACTAGCCTGTTAGGTAATGAGCAGTTCTTC
CASSVPGGTSLLGNEQFF
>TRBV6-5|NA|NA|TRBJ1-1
TGTGCCAGCAGCCACAGGGAGAACACTGAAGCTTTCTTT
CASSHRENTEAFF
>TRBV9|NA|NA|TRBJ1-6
TGTGCCAGCAGCGTAACGGGAGGGCAGAGAAATTCACCCCTCCACTTT
CASSVTGGQRNSPLHF
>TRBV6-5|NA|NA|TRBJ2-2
TGTGCCAGCAGCCTTACCGGGACTTCTGAGGAGCTGTTTTTT
CASSLTGTSEELFF
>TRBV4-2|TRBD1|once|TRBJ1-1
TGTGCCAGCAGCCATGCCGACAGGGTTTACACTGAAGCTTTCTTT
CASSHADRVYTEAFF
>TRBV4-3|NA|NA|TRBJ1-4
TGCGCCAGCAGCCAAGATTTGGCAGGGGAAAATGAAAAACTGTTTTTT
CASSQDLAGENEKLFF
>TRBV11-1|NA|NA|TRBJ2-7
TGTGCCAGCAGCTTACAGGGCTACGAGCAGTACTTC
CASSLQGYEQYF
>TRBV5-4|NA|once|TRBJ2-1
TGTGCCAGCAGCTTAGACCTAGTATCCAATGAGCAGTTCTTC
CASSLDLVSNEQFF
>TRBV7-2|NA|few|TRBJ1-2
TGTGCCAGCAGCTTAGGAGCTAACTATGGCTACACCTTC
CASSLGANYGYTF
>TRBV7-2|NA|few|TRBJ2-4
TGTGCCAGCAGCTCACCACAACAGGCCCTACTAGCCAAAAACATTCAGTACTTC
CASSSPQQALLAKNIQYF
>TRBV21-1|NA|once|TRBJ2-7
TGTGCCAGCAGCAAAGCGCGGGGGGGGCGCTGGGAGCAGTACTTC
CASSKARGGRWEQYF
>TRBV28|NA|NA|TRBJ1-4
TGTGCCAGCAGTTTTATACGGAGAGCAACTAATGAAAAACTGTTTTTT
CASSFIRRATNEKLFF
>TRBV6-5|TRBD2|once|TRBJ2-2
TGTGCCAGCAGTTTGGGACTAGCGGGGGGTCCCGGGGAGCTGTTTTTT
CASSLGLAGGPGELFF
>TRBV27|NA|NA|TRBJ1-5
TGTGCCAGCAGTCCCGCGCAGGGGTTGGGCAATCAGCCCCAGCATTTT
CASSPAQGLGNQPQHF
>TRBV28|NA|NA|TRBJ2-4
TGTGCCAGCAGTGCTAGGGGGTCCCTAGCCAAAAACATTCAGTACTTC
CASSARGSLAKNIQYF
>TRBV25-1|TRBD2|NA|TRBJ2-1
TGTGCCAGCAGTGATGGCGCGACTAGCGGGGCTCACAATGAGCAGTTCTTC
CASSDGATSGAHNEQFF
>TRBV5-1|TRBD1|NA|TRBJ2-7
TGCGCCAGCAGCTTGGAAGGGACAGGGGTGAACGAGCAGTACTTC
CASSLEGTGVNEQYF
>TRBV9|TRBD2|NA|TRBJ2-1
TGTGCCAGCAGCGTAGCTACTACTAGCGGATACAATGAGCAGTTCTTC
CASSVATTSGYNEQFF
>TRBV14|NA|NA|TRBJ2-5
TGTGCCAGCAGCCAAGAGGGGGGGGCCCGGCGAGAGACCCAGTACTTC
CASSQEGGARRETQYF
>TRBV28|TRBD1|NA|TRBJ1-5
TGTGCCAGCAGTCTAACAGGGGCGAATCAGCCCCAGCATTTT
CASSLTGANQPQHF